These 32 T cell receptor beta chains share one sample of origin, sequenced in a study of identical twins. TCRdb used MiXCR to reprocess the 5' RACE reads, holding one entry per CDR3 protein. The sample holds roughly 290,000 distinct CDR3 sequences; 7.5% to 9.5% are singletons and the top ten take 6% to 8.5%. This sample also belongs to another study, concerning yellow fever vaccine responses in identical twins.

Sequencing was performed on CD8+ T cells sorted from blood. Source of these receptors: a woman under 30 in good health.

This clonotype was picked up many times. The chain uses TRBV20-1 and TRBJ1-2; possible D gene TRBD1, 6 bases. This CDR3 is 14 amino acids long. Per the germline V gene, CDR1 is DFQATT and CDR2 is SNEGSKA (reference sequence). Between the trimmed V and J ends, which lost 2 bases and 7 bases, there was a span of 17 bases. The CDR3 DNA sequence: TGCAGTGCTAGACCCGTAAACCGGGACATTGGCTACACCTTC. Protein product: CSARPVNRDIGYTF.

V usage is TRBV2 and J usage is TRBJ2-2; no reliable D call. The CDR3 totals 11 residues. The germline V gene has CDR1 SNHLY and CDR2 FYNNEI. Trimming took off 6 bases at V and 6 bases at J, with 5 bases between the two ends. Here the CDR3 reads CASSVPGELFF. The CDR3, as DNA: TGTGCCAGCAGCGTTCCCGGGGAGCTGTTTTTT.

This clonotype was seen more than once but under ten times. The rearrangement joins TRBV3-1 to TRBJ2-7, with TRBD1 identical over 7 bases. V shed 3 bases and J 3 bases; nucleotides not matched to a gene: 5. The CDR3 consists of 14 residues. The germline V gene encodes CDR1 LGHDT and CDR2 YNNKEL (reference sequence). The CDR3 loop is CASSHSTGSYEQYF. The CDR3 nucleotides read TGTGCCAGCAGCCATTCGACAGGGAGCTACGAGCAGTACTTC.

This clonotype was seen many times. The chain links TRBV19 to TRBJ2-1, with D maybe TRBD1 (6 bases). CDR3 size: 13 residues. CDR1 and CDR2 (germline): LNHDA, SQIVND (reference sequence). V lost 7 bases and J lost 4, with 11 bases in between. The CDR3 reads CASNQGLYNEQFF. The CDR3 region has the DNA TGTGCCAGTAATCAGGGGCTTTACAATGAGCAGTTCTTC.

This chain links TRBV20-1 with TRBJ2-2, with D unclear. The CDR3 is made up of 13 amino acids. Germline CDR1 is DFQATT and CDR2 is SNEGSKA (reference sequence). Between the trimmed V and J ends, which lost 6 bases and 0 bases, there was a span of 8 bases. The chain's CDR3 is CSAPFTNTGELFF. The CDR3 DNA reads as TGCAGTGCCCCATTCACGAACACCGGGGAGCTGTTTTTT.

This clonotype was found many times. This rearrangement joins TRBV5-1 to TRBJ2-3; tentative D call: TRBD1 (5 bases). CDR1 is SGHRS, CDR2 YFSETQ, per germline. V dropped 0 bases and J dropped 4 bases, with 12 bases sitting between them. The CDR3 length is 15 residues. Here the CDR3 DNA reads TGCGCCAGCAGCTTGGAACGACAGCCCCCAGATACGCAGTATTTT. It encodes CASSLERQPPDTQYF.

This clonotype was detected a few times. CDR3 coding DNA: TGTGCCAGCAGCCTTAAAAGCCGCTCTGGGGCCAACGTCCTGACTTTC. Translation gives CASSLKSRSGANVLTF. The rearrangement joins TRBV7-9 to TRBJ2-6, with D unresolved. Germline CDR1 reads SEHNR; CDR2 reads FQNEAQ (reference sequence). The V and J ends lost 5 bases and 0 bases respectively, with 11 bases between them. The CDR3 length is 16 residues. The full variable domain, with the rest looked up from reference TRBV7-9 and TRBJ2-6, is DTGVSQNPRHKITKRGQNVTFRCDPISEHNRLYWYRQTLGQGPEFLTYFQNEAQLEKSRLLSDRFSAERPKGSFSTLEIQRTEQGDSAMYLCASSLKSRSGANVLTFGAGSRLTVL.

This clonotype was found a few times. The rearrangement uses TRBV14 and TRBJ2-3; 7 bases agree with TRBD2. This CDR3 has 16 residues. V lost 0 bases to trimming and J lost 4 bases; unmatched junction nucleotides: 7. CDR1 and CDR2 (germline): SGHDN, FVKESK. The CDR3 here is CASSQEALLAADTQYF. The CDR3 DNA follows: TGTGCCAGCAGCCAAGAAGCTCTCCTAGCGGCAGATACGCAGTATTTT.

This chain links TRBV20-1 with TRBJ1-1, with D possibly being TRBD1 (6 bases). The CDR3 extends over 14 amino acids. In germline, CDR1 is DFQATT, CDR2 SNEGSKA (reference sequence). The V end lost 5 bases, the J end lost 2 bases, and 15 bases lay between the germline ends. CDR3 nucleotide sequence: TGCAGTGCTCGAACAGGGCTAGTAAACACTGAAGCTTTCTTT. It translates to CSARTGLVNTEAFF.

Ten or more counts support this clonotype. J is TRBJ2-3 and V is TRBV12-3 or TRBV12-4; perhaps TRBD2 as D (6 bases). The CDR3 totals 14 residues. The V and J ends lost 7 bases and 0 bases respectively, with 11 bases between them. The CDR3 DNA reads as TGTGCCAGCAAGGCGGGGCTTAGCACAGATACGCAGTATTTT. It encodes CASKAGLSTDTQYF.

Of note for this clonotype: The germline gene is not matched at one end of the junction; a read error may be the cause. The chain joins TRBV4-2 to TRBJ2-1; 7 bases match TRBD2. This CDR3 is built from 18 residues. The germline V gene encodes CDR1 LGHNA and CDR2 YNFKEQ. The CDR3 DNA follows: TGTGCCAGCAGCCAAGATCCCGAGGGCGGGAGCTCCTACAATGAGCAGATCTTC. Protein product: CASSQDPEGGSSYNEQIF.

There are a few counts of this clonotype. The V call is TRBV15, the J call TRBJ1-5, with D unclear. Trimming cost V 3 bases and J 0 bases, with 9 bases left between them. CDR1 is LNHNV, CDR2 YYDKDF, per germline (reference sequence). This CDR3 spans 15 amino acids. The CDR3 DNA is TGTGCCACCAGCAGCGGGCAGCTTAGCAATCAGCCCCAGCATTTT. Translating gives CATSSGQLSNQPQHF.

This clonotype was seen a few times. The J gene is TRBJ2-6, the V gene TRBV2; D is perhaps TRBD1 (6 bases). V lost 6 bases and J 4 bases, leaving 19 bases between the germline ends. Germline-derived CDR1 and CDR2 are SNHLY and FYNNEI. The CDR3 covers 17 residues. The CDR3 spells CASSLPTTGSGANVLTF. CDR3 nucleotide sequence: TGTGCCAGCAGCCTACCTACTACAGGGTCCGGGGCCAACGTCCTGACTTTC.

This clonotype has a count of ten or more. The chain links TRBV27 to TRBJ2-3, with D perhaps given as TRBD1 or TRBD2 (5 bases each). Trimming shortened V by 5 bases and J by 2 bases, and 14 bases separated the two germline ends. CDR1 and CDR2 from the germline V gene are MNHEY and SMNVEV (reference sequence). The CDR3 length is 15 residues. The DNA for the CDR3 is TGTGCCAGCAGTCCATGGGACGGATACACAGATACGCAGTATTTT. Protein: CASSPWDGYTDTQYF.

In its sample, this clonotype was seen a few times. The chain joins TRBV16 to TRBJ2-7; 9 nucleotides agree with TRBD2. Germline lookup yields CDR1 KGHSY and CDR2 FQNENV. V lost 4 bases and J lost 2; bases outside the gene matches: 18. CDR3 length equals 19 residues. CDR3 protein: CASSLSRLLLAGPPYEQYF. CDR3 DNA sequence: TGTGCCAGCAGCCTCTCCCGCCTCCTACTAGCGGGCCCTCCCTACGAGCAGTACTTC.

This clonotype was detected many times. The chain uses TRBV6-2 or TRBV6-3 and TRBJ2-2, with D unresolved. Germline assignment: CDR1 MNHEY and CDR2 SVGEGT. Trimming stripped 4 bases from V and 4 bases from J, with 13 bases between. CDR3 length equals 15 residues. CDR3 in DNA: TGTGCCAGCAGTTGGAGTATTCAGAGCACCGGGGAGCTGTTTTTT. It codes for CASSWSIQSTGELFF.

On this clonotype: A much larger clone lies a single base off, so this may be a read error. The chain carries TRBV6-5 and TRBJ2-1, with D unresolved. The CDR3 has 13 amino acids. The germline CDR1 and CDR2 sequences are MNHEY and SVGAGI. The ends were cut back, 0 bases at V and 4 bases at J, with 4 bases in the middle. The CDR3 is CASSYSVYNEQFF. DNA for the CDR3: TGTGCCAGCAGTTACTCGGTGTACAATGAGCAGTTCTTC.

At least ten counts were recorded for this clonotype. The chain couples TRBV15 to TRBJ2-7; tentatively, D is TRBD1 or TRBD2 (5 bases each). The CDR3 is made up of 16 amino acids. The V and J ends lost 0 bases and 2 bases respectively, with 14 bases between them. Germline CDR1 LNHNV, CDR2 YYDKDF (reference sequence). CDR3 nucleotides: TGTGCCACCAGCAGAGAAACCCGGGACGGACCCTACGAGCAGTACTTC. It is translated as CATSRETRDGPYEQYF.

A single count supports this clonotype. Its ends do not fully match the called genes, so a read error is possible. The rearrangement joins TRBV5-4 to TRBJ2-7, with a weak D call TRBD1 (6 bases). Germline CDR1 and CDR2: SGHNT and YYREEE (reference sequence). The CDR3 is 13 amino acids. This CDR3 reads CASSPGVRYEEYF. CDR3 in DNA: TGTGCCAGCAGCCCAGGGGTCCGCTACGAGGAGTACTTC.

This clonotype showed up just a few times. The rearrangement uses TRBV7-9 and TRBJ1-4, with unresolved D. Trimming pared 7 bases from V and 5 bases from J, leaving 20 bases between. The CDR3 has 16 amino acids. Germline CDR1 is SEHNR and CDR2 is FQNEAQ (reference sequence). The CDR3, as DNA: TGTGCCAGCAAAGTTGTCCCGGGCCAGCTAAATGAAAAACTGTTTTTT. Translated, it gives CASKVVPGQLNEKLFF.

This clonotype appeared many times. This rearrangement joins TRBV5-1 to TRBJ2-7; no reliable D call. The CDR3 loop spans 14 amino acids. Germline V gene lookup returns CDR1 SGHRS and CDR2 YFSETQ. V lost 2 bases and J lost 2, with 11 bases in between. The CDR3 protein is CASSLLSGTYEQYF. DNA for the CDR3: TGCGCCAGCAGCTTACTTTCTGGTACCTACGAGCAGTACTTC.

J is TRBJ1-6 and V is TRBV6-5; tentative D call: TRBD1 (5 bases). This CDR3 comprises 15 residues. Looked up from germline, CDR1 is MNHEY and CDR2 is SVGAGI. V was trimmed by 3 bases and J by 8 bases, leaving 14 bases between them. The CDR3 region is CASSYGGLSDSPLHF. The CDR3, as DNA: TGTGCCAGCAGTTATGGGGGACTTTCTGATTCACCCCTCCACTTT.

This clonotype was detected many times. This chain uses TRBV29-1 with TRBJ2-1, with 8 nucleotides matching TRBD1. The J segment lost 6 bases and the V segment lost 7 bases, leaving 8 bases of the junction unmatched. The CDR3 is made up of 13 amino acids. Germline V gene lookup returns CDR1 SQVTM and CDR2 ANQGSEA. For the CDR3, the DNA is TGCAGCGCTACATCCGACAGGGGCAATGAGCAGTTCTTC. Translation gives CSATSDRGNEQFF.

This clonotype was detected many times. V usage is TRBV12-3 or TRBV12-4 and J usage is TRBJ1-6; D remains ambiguous. CDR3 length: 17 amino acids. Trimming removed 4 bases from V and 0 bases from J, with 13 bases in between. CDR3 coding DNA: TGTGCCAGCAGTTATCGCGTCGGTAGCTCCTATAATTCACCCCTCCACTTT. This codes for CASSYRVGSSYNSPLHF.

Many counts were recorded for this clonotype. CDR3 nucleotides: TGTGCCAGCAGCACCGGGACAGGGGGACACCAAGAGACCCAGTACTTC. Translating gives CASSTGTGGHQETQYF. V is TRBV7-9 and J is TRBJ2-5, with TRBD1 identical over 11 bases. The CDR3 is made up of 16 amino acids. V was pared by 5 bases and J by 0 bases, with 5 bases of the junction left unmatched. Germline values: CDR1 SEHNR, CDR2 FQNEAQ (reference sequence).

The genes are TRBV5-1 and TRBJ2-5; unclear D gene. This CDR3 has 14 amino acids. The V end lost 6 bases, the J end lost 4 bases, and 16 bases lay between the germline ends. CDR1 and CDR2 from the germline V gene are SGHRS and YFSETQ. The CDR3 loop is CASTHSTRAETQYF. The CDR3 nucleotides are TGCGCCAGCACCCACAGTACTCGTGCAGAGACCCAGTACTTC.

There are many counts of this clonotype. The genes are TRBV30 and TRBJ1-2; D is ambiguous. The CDR3 length is 13 residues. With 4 bases removed from V and 4 bases from J, the gap between germline ends came to 13 bases. Germline CDR1 and CDR2: GTSNPN and SVGIG (reference sequence). The CDR3: CAWTLEVGYGYTF. The CDR3 nucleotides read TGTGCCTGGACCCTCGAGGTTGGCTATGGCTACACCTTC.

The sample holds many counts of this clonotype. J is TRBJ1-1 and V is TRBV4-1, with 7 bases lining up with TRBD1. CDR3 length equals 13 residues. Germline V gene sequence: CDR1 MGHRA, CDR2 YSYEKL. V dropped 1 base and J dropped 4; count of bases not matched to a gene: 0. CDR3 amino acids: CASSQGQGTEAFF. In nucleotides, the CDR3 is TGCGCCAGCAGCCAAGGACAGGGCACTGAAGCTTTCTTT.

This clonotype was counted between two and nine times. The V and J genes are TRBV7-6 and TRBJ2-5, with D perhaps TRBD2 (6 bases). The CDR3 has 14 residues. Germline V CDR1 and CDR2: SGHVS, FNYEAQ. With 1 base removed from V and 5 bases from J, the gap between germline ends came to 11 bases. The CDR3 here is CASSLGEVWETQYF. CDR3 in DNA: TGTGCCAGCAGCTTAGGGGAGGTCTGGGAGACCCAGTACTTC.

The genes are TRBV4-2 and TRBJ1-6; 9 nucleotides match TRBD1. The V gene's germline CDR1 is LGHNA and CDR2 YNFKEQ. This CDR3 has 18 residues. The trim removed 2 bases at V and 1 base at J, leaving 6 bases unmatched. CDR3 nucleotides: TGTGCCAGCAGCCAAAGGACAGGGGCTTGGTCCTATAATTCACCCCTCCACTTT. The encoded protein is CASSQRTGAWSYNSPLHF.

This clonotype has just a few counts. The chain carries TRBV27 and TRBJ2-7; 9 nucleotides line up with TRBD1. The J segment lost 3 bases and the V segment lost 4 bases, leaving 10 bases of the junction unmatched. The germline V gene encodes CDR1 MNHEY and CDR2 SMNVEV (reference sequence). The CDR3 has 16 amino acids. CDR3 protein: CASSSSSTGGHYEQYF. The CDR3 nucleotides are TGTGCCAGCAGTTCATCATCGACAGGGGGGCACTACGAGCAGTACTTC.

The chain couples TRBV10-3 to TRBJ2-3, with D possibly being TRBD2 (5 bases). From germline, CDR1 is ENHRY and CDR2 SYGVKD. The CDR3 totals 12 residues. V gave up 11 bases and J gave up 2 bases, with 11 bases separating them. The CDR3 nucleotides read TGTGCCGGCGGGCCCCTCACAGATACGCAGTATTTT. The encoded protein is CAGGPLTDTQYF.